These 12 T cell receptor beta chains share one sample of origin, sequenced in a study of blood T cell repertoires in COVID-19. Method: immunoSEQ multiplex PCR; TCRdb's copy keeps in-frame clones and lacks some. The sample carries about 80,000 clones, around 78% recorded once. The sequencing sample was made of peripheral blood. The receptors originated from a human donor in a cohort sampled during active COVID-19.

By sample share, this clone is large. V usage is TRBV12-3 or TRBV12-4 and J usage is TRBJ1-2; no clear D. The CDR3 has 13 residues. V was shortened by 10 bases and J by 3 bases, with 15 bases between the two germline ends. The CDR3 reads CATYSTPDYGYTF. CDR3 bases: TGTGCCACCTACTCCACTCCGGACTATGGCTACACCTTC.

The rearrangement uses TRBV2 and TRBJ1-2, with 8 positions matching TRBD1. The germline V gene has CDR1 SNHLY and CDR2 FYNNEI. Losses at the gene ends were 7 bases for V and 5 bases for J; bases not matched to a gene: 6. The CDR3 runs to 13 residues. The CDR3 is CASKDRVGYGYTF. As DNA, the CDR3 is TGTGCCAGCAAGGACAGGGTAGGGTATGGCTACACCTTC.

The V call is TRBV18, the J call TRBJ2-1; the match to TRBD1 covers 8 bases. The CDR3 sequence is 14 residues long. Germline loops: CDR1 KGHSH, CDR2 LQKENI. V was pared by 3 bases and J by 7 bases, with 5 bases of the junction left unmatched. The CDR3 region is CASSPPGGKNEQFF. The DNA for the CDR3 is TGTGCCAGCTCACCCCCAGGGGGCAAAAATGAGCAGTTCTTC.

Only one count was recorded for this clone. The genes are TRBV11-2 and TRBJ2-2; 7 nucleotides match TRBD1. V shed 9 bases and J 3 bases; nucleotides not matched to a gene: 10. Looked up from germline, CDR1 is SGHAT and CDR2 is FQNNGV. This CDR3 spans 15 amino acids. As DNA, the CDR3 is TGTGCCAGTCCTTTGGGACAGTCTCACACCGGGGAGCTGTTTTTT. This translates into CASPLGQSHTGELFF.

The rearrangement links TRBV2 to TRBJ1-1, with D perhaps TRBD1 (5 bases). CDR1 is SNHLY and CDR2 is FYNNEI in the germline V gene. The CDR3 is 16 amino acids. V dropped 9 bases and J dropped 0 bases, with 20 bases sitting between them. CDR3 amino acids: CAREVVGTTMNTEAFF. For the CDR3, the DNA is TGTGCCAGGGAGGTGGTAGGGACTACCATGAACACTGAAGCTTTCTTT.

V usage is TRBV5-1 and J usage is TRBJ1-2; D uncertain. Germline V gives CDR1 SGHRS, CDR2 YFSETQ. The CDR3 loop spans 13 amino acids. V lost 4 bases and J lost 0, with 7 bases in between. CDR3 coding DNA: TGCGCCAGCAGCCCCGGGGCTAACTATGGCTACACCTTC. It encodes CASSPGANYGYTF.

A few counts support this clone. The chain recombines TRBV19 with TRBJ2-7; D possibly corresponds to TRBD1 (6 bases). CDR3 length: 12 amino acids. Germline V gene data show CDR1 as LNHDA and CDR2 as SQIVND (reference sequence). V was trimmed by 5 bases and J by 6 bases, leaving 11 bases between them. The CDR3 nucleotides read TGTGCCAGTAGTTCTACAGGGATCGAGCAGTACTTC. Protein product: CASSSTGIEQYF. The full variable domain, rest sourced from reference TRBV19 and TRBJ2-7, is DGGITQSPKYLFRKEGQNVTLSCEQNLNHDAMYWYRQDPGQGLRLIYYSQIVNDFQKGDIAEGYSVSREKKESFPLTVTSAQKNPTAFYLCASSSTGIEQYFGPGTRLTVT.

V usage is TRBV5-6 and J usage is TRBJ2-3; 12 bases fit TRBD2. The CDR3 length is 17 residues. CDR1 and CDR2 from the germline V gene are SGHDT and YYEEEE. Trimming removed 2 bases from V and 4 bases from J; junction bases left unmatched: 8. The CDR3 DNA sequence: TGTGCCAGCAGCTTACCAATGACTAGCGGGGGACCAGATACGCAGTATTTT. Residues: CASSLPMTSGGPDTQYF.

The rearrangement joins TRBV20-1 to TRBJ2-1, with D maybe TRBD2 (5 bases). The V gene lost 3 bases and the J gene lost 14 bases, with 14 bases spanning the gap. CDR1 is DFQATT and CDR2 is SNEGSKA in the germline V gene (reference sequence). The CDR3 length is 11 residues. The CDR3 DNA follows: TGCAGTGCTAGGGGAGATTTGGTGGAGTTCTTC. Protein: CSARGDLVEFF.

The chain joins TRBV30 to TRBJ1-5; D may be TRBD1 (6 bases). Germline V gene sequence: CDR1 GTSNPN, CDR2 SVGIG (reference sequence). Trimming pared 0 bases from V and 2 bases from J, leaving 11 bases between. The CDR3 runs to 15 residues. The CDR3 nucleotides read TGTGCCTGGAGTGTAGGGTCAGGGGGCAATCAGCCCCAGCATTTT. Translated: CAWSVGSGGNQPQHF.

The rearrangement joins TRBV29-1 to TRBJ1-1; D ambiguous. V gave up 7 bases and J gave up 6 bases, with 15 bases separating them. This CDR3 has 12 amino acids. Per germline, CDR1 SQVTM and CDR2 ANQGSEA. CDR3 residues: CSAHPSRAEAFF. The CDR3 DNA reads TGCAGCGCCCACCCTTCGAGAGCTGAAGCTTTCTTT.

The chain links TRBV6-6 to TRBJ2-7; 9 nucleotides align to TRBD1. The CDR3 is made up of 14 amino acids. From germline, CDR1 is MNHNY and CDR2 SVGAGI (reference sequence). V lost 4 bases, J lost 6 bases, and 7 bases stayed unmatched. CDR3 protein: CASSLPGQGSEQYV. For the CDR3, the DNA is TGTGCCAGCAGTTTACCGGGACAGGGATCCGAGCAGTACGTC.